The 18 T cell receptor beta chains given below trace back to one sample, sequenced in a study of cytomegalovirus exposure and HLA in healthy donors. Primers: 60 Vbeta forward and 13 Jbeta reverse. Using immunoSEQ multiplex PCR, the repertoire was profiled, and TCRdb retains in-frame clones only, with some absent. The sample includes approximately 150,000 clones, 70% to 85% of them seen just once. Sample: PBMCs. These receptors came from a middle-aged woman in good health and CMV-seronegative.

CDR3 loop: CATTGRNQPQHF. The CDR3 DNA follows: TGTGCCACCACGGGTCGAAATCAGCCCCAGCATTTT. The gene calls are TRBV28 and TRBJ1-5; D ambiguous. The CDR3 consists of 12 residues. Germline CDR1 and CDR2: MDHEN and SYDVKM. The V and J ends lost 10 bases and 4 bases respectively, with 11 bases between them.

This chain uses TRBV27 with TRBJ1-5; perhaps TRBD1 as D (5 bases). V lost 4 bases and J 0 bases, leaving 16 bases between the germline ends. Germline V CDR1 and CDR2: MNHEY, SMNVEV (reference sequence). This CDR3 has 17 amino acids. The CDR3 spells CASSYKGPNYSNQPQHF. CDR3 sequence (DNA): TGTGCCAGCAGTTATAAGGGGCCCAATTATAGCAATCAGCCCCAGCATTTT.

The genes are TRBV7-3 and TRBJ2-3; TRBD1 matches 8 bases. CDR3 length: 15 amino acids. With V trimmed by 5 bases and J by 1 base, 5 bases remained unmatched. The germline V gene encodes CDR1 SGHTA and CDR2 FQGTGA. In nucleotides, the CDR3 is TGTGCCAGCAGCCCCAGGGGGCTTGGCACAGATACGCAGTATTTT. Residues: CASSPRGLGTDTQYF.

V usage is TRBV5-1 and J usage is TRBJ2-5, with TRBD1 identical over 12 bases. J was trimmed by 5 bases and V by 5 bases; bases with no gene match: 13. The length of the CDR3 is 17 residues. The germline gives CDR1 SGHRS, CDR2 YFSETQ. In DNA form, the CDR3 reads TGCGCCAGCAGGGGCGGGTCCGGGACAGGGGGCAGTGAGACCCAGTACTTC. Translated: CASRGGSGTGGSETQYF.

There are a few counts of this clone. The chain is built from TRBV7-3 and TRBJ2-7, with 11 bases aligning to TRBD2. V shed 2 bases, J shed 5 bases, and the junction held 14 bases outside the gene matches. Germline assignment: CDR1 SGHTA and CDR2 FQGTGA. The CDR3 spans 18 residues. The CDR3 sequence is CASSLVFPLSGRVDEQYF. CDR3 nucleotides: TGTGCCAGCAGCTTAGTTTTCCCCCTTAGCGGGAGGGTTGACGAGCAGTACTTC.

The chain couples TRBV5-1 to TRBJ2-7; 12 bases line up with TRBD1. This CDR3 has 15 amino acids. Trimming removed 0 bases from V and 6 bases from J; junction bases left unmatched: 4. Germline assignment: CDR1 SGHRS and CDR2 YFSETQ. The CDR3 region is CASSLAGTGGPEQYF. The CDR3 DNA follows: TGCGCCAGCAGCTTGGCCGGGACAGGGGGCCCCGAGCAGTACTTC.

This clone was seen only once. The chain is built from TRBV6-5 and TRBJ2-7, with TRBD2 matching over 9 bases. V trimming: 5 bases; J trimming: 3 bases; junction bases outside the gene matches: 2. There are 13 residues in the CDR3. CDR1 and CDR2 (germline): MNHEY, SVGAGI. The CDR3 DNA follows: TGTGCCAGCAGTCTACTAGCGGGCTACGAGCAGTACTTC. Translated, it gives CASSLLAGYEQYF.

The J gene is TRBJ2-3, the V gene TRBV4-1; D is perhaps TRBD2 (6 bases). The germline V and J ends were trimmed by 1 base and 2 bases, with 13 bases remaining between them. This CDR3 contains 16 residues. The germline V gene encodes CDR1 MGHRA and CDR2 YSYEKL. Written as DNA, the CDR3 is TGCGCCAGCAGCCAAGCCGGGAGCGAGGACACAGATACGCAGTATTTT. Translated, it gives CASSQAGSEDTDTQYF.

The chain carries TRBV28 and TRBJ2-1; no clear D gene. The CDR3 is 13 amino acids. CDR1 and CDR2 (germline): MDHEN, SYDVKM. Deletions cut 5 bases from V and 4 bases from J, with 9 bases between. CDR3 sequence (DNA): TGTGCCAGCAGTCCTATAAAATACAATGAGCAGTTCTTC. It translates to CASSPIKYNEQFF.

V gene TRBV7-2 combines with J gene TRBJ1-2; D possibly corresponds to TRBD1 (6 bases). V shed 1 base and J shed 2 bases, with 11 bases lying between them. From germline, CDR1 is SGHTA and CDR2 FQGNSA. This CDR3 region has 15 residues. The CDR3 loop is CASSLVGTGNYGYTF. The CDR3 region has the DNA TGTGCCAGCAGCTTAGTCGGTACAGGGAACTATGGCTACACCTTC.

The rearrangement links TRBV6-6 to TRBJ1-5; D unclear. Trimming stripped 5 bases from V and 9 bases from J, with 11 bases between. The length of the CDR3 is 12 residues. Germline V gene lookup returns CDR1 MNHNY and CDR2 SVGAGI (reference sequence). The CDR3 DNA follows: TGTGCCAGCAGTCGTCATGGGAGGCCCCAGCATTTT. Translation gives CASSRHGRPQHF.

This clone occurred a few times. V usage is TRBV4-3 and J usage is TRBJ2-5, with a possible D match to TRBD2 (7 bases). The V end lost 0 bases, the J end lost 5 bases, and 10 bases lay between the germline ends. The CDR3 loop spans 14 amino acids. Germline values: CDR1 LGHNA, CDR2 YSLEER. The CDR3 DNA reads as TGCGCCAGCAGCCAAGATTGGGGGGGCGAGACCCAGTACTTC. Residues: CASSQDWGGETQYF.

The CDR3 spells CASSSATGDNEQFF. In nucleotides, the CDR3 is TGTGCCAGCAGCTCGGCGACGGGTGACAATGAGCAGTTCTTC. The rearrangement joins TRBV5-4 to TRBJ2-1, with unresolved D. The germline CDR1 and CDR2 sequences are SGHNT and YYREEE (reference sequence). This CDR3 is built from 14 residues. Trimming left V 3 bases short and J 5 bases short, with 12 bases between.

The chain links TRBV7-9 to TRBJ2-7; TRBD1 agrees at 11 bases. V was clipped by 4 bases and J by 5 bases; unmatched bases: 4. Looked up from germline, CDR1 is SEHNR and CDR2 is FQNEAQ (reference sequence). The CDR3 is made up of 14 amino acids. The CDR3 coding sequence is TGTGCCAGCAGCTCTCGGACAGGGGGCGACGAGCAGTACTTC. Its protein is CASSSRTGGDEQYF.

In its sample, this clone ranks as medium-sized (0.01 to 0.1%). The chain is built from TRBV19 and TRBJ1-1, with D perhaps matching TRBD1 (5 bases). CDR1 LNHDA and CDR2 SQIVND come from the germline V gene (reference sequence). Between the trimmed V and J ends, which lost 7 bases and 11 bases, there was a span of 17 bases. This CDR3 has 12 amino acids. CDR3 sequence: CASKMGGAVAFF. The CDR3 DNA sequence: TGTGCCAGTAAGATGGGGGGTGCTGTGGCTTTCTTT.

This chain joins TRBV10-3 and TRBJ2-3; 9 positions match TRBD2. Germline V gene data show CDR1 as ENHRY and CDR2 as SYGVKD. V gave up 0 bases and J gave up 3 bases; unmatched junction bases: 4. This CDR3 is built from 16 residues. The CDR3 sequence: CAISESPAGGTDTQYF. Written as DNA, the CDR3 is TGTGCCATCAGTGAGTCCCCAGCGGGAGGAACAGATACGCAGTATTTT.

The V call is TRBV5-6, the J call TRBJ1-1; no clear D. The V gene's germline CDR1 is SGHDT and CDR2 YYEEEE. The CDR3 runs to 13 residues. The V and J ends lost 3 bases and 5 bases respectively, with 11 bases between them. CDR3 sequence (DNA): TGTGCCAGCAGCTGGGCAGAGGGAACTGAAGCTTTCTTT. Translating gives CASSWAEGTEAFF.

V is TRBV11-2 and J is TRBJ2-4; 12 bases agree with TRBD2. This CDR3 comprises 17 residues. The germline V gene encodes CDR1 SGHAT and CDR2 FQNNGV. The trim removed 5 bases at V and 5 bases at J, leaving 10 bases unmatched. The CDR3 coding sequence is TGTGCCAGCAGCCAAGGGACTAGCGGGCCACTCCAAAACATTCAGTACTTC. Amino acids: CASSQGTSGPLQNIQYF.